A single sample gave rise to the 32 T cell receptor beta chains below, sequenced in a study of blood T cell repertoires in COVID-19. Produced via immunoSEQ multiplex PCR; TCRdb's table is partial and in-frame only. Altogether about 280,000 clones are present, about four fifths being singletons, with the ten largest covering 8% to 9.5%. Sequencing was carried out using peripheral blood. These receptors were collected from a woman between 50 and 59 years old who had recovered from COVID-19.

This chain links TRBV11-2 with TRBJ1-2, with 9 bases matching TRBD1. The length of the CDR3 is 15 residues. CDR1 and CDR2 (germline): SGHAT, FQNNGV. With 4 bases clipped from V and 2 bases from J, the junction kept 5 bases outside the gene matches. The chain's CDR3 is CASSSRTGENYGYTF. In DNA form, the CDR3 reads TGTGCCAGCAGCTCACGGACAGGGGAGAACTATGGCTACACCTTC. Drawing the rest from reference TRBV11-2 and TRBJ1-2, the complete variable domain is EAGVAQSPRYKIIEKRQSVAFWCNPISGHATLYWYQQILGQGPKLLIQFQNNGVVDDSQLPKDRFSAERLKGVDSTLKIQPAKLEDSAVYLCASSSRTGENYGYTFGSGTRLTVV.

V and J are TRBV4-1 and TRBJ2-5, with TRBD2 matching over 11 bases. This CDR3 has 15 residues. Germline values: CDR1 MGHRA, CDR2 YSYEKL. After removal of 5 bases from V and 4 bases from J, the junction contained 6 bases not matched to a gene. Here the CDR3 reads CASSGSGTSGETQYF. DNA of the CDR3: TGCGCCAGCAGCGGATCCGGGACTAGCGGAGAGACCCAGTACTTC.

This chain uses TRBV6-5 with TRBJ2-7, with D tentatively TRBD2 (7 bases). CDR1 MNHEY and CDR2 SVGAGI come from the germline V gene. This CDR3 has 15 amino acids. V lost 6 bases, J lost 1 base, and 16 bases lay in between. The DNA for the CDR3 is TGTGCCAGCAGGCCCGAGGGGGGGTCATCCTACGAGCAGTACTTC. Its translation: CASRPEGGSSYEQYF.

The chain employs TRBV25-1 and TRBJ2-1; D is uncertain. This CDR3 contains 13 residues. Germline CDR1 MGHDK, CDR2 SYGVNS. V was shortened by 4 bases and J by 2 bases, with 6 bases between the two germline ends. The CDR3 spells CASSVLPYNEQFF. DNA of the CDR3: TGTGCCAGCAGTGTCCTCCCCTACAATGAGCAGTTCTTC.

The rearrangement joins TRBV28 to TRBJ2-7, with TRBD1 as a possible D gene (6 bases). The germline V gene encodes CDR1 MDHEN and CDR2 SYDVKM. The CDR3 runs 14 residues. V shed 6 bases and J shed 2 bases, with 14 bases lying between them. The CDR3 sequence: CASSSGHLPYEQYF. The CDR3 region has the DNA TGTGCCAGCAGCTCGGGACACCTTCCCTACGAGCAGTACTTC.

CDR3 bases: TGTGCCAGCACCCTTTCTGGGACAGGGACTTACGAGCAGTACTTC. Translating gives CASTLSGTGTYEQYF. The chain is built from TRBV27 and TRBJ2-7; 9 bases are shared with TRBD1. Germline CDR1 reads MNHEY; CDR2 reads SMNVEV (reference sequence). Germline trimming cut 7 bases from V and 4 bases from J; bases unmatched to any gene: 11. The CDR3 length is 15 residues.

This sequence joins TRBV9 and TRBJ1-2; TRBD1 matches at 7 bases. CDR3 length: 15 amino acids. V lost 4 bases to trimming and J lost 0 bases; unmatched junction nucleotides: 6. The germline gives CDR1 SGDLS, CDR2 YYNGEE. In DNA form, the CDR3 reads TGTGCCAGCAGCATAGGACAGGTTTCTAACTATGGCTACACCTTC. Encoded protein: CASSIGQVSNYGYTF. Complete variable domain (other parts from reference TRBV9 and TRBJ1-2): DSGVTQTPKHLITATGQRVTLRCSPRSGDLSVYWYQQSLDQGLQFLIQYYNGEERAKGNILERFSAQQFPDLHSELNLSSLELGDSALYFCASSIGQVSNYGYTFGSGTRLTVV.

This clone was recorded a few times. The chain combines TRBV30 with TRBJ1-1; D is perhaps TRBD1 (6 bases). The germline CDR1 and CDR2 sequences are GTSNPN and SVGIG (reference sequence). The CDR3 sequence is 12 residues long. V dropped 5 bases and J dropped 9 bases, with 16 bases sitting between them. The CDR3 DNA reads TGTGCCTGGCTGACAGGACAGAGGAAAGCTTTCTTT. It translates to CAWLTGQRKAFF.

This chain links TRBV5-6 with TRBJ1-2; 8 bases match TRBD1. J was trimmed by 3 bases and V by 4 bases; bases with no gene match: 5. The CDR3 contains 14 residues. Germline loops: CDR1 SGHDT, CDR2 YYEEEE. CDR3 amino acids: CASSPGGIDYGYTF. DNA for the CDR3: TGTGCCAGCAGCCCAGGGGGCATCGACTATGGCTACACCTTC.

This sequence joins TRBV28 and TRBJ1-2; tentative D call: TRBD1 (5 bases). The CDR3 length is 13 residues. Germline lookup yields CDR1 MDHEN and CDR2 SYDVKM. Trimming cost V 4 bases and J 5 bases, with 11 bases left between them. DNA of the CDR3: TGTGCCAGCAGTTGGCGGGGGGGTTATGGCTACACCTTC. Amino acids: CASSWRGGYGYTF.

V and J are TRBV10-3 and TRBJ1-2, with 7 positions matching TRBD1. Unmatched junction bases numbered 5, after V lost 4 bases and J lost 0 bases. Per germline, CDR1 ENHRY and CDR2 SYGVKD. The CDR3 runs 15 residues. The DNA for the CDR3 is TGTGCCATCAGTGTCCTCGACAGGGCTAACTATGGCTACACCTTC. The encoded protein is CAISVLDRANYGYTF.

The chain has TRBV5-1 and TRBJ2-4; TRBD1 agrees at 9 bases. The CDR3 covers 16 residues. With V trimmed by 0 bases and J by 7 bases, 8 bases remained unmatched. Per germline, CDR1 SGHRS and CDR2 YFSETQ. The CDR3: CASSLGTGVTSNIQYF. In DNA, the CDR3 is TGCGCCAGCAGCTTGGGGACAGGGGTAACTTCGAACATTCAGTACTTC.

The chain couples TRBV6-1 to TRBJ2-7, with D perhaps matching TRBD2 (5 bases). V lost 0 bases and J lost 5, with 17 bases in between. The germline CDR1 and CDR2 sequences are MNHNS and SASEGT. This CDR3 has 16 residues. CDR3 amino acids: CASSEALRGSDNEQYF. The CDR3, as DNA: TGTGCCAGCAGTGAAGCCCTGAGAGGGAGCGACAACGAGCAGTACTTC.

A note on this clone: Relative to the germline gene, one junction end is altered; a read error may explain this. This chain joins TRBV18 and TRBJ2-5; tentative D call: TRBD1 (6 bases). The length of the CDR3 is 14 residues. Germline lookup yields CDR1 KGHSH and CDR2 LQKENI. CDR3 bases: TGTACCAGCTCACCCGTCACAGGGACCGAGACCCAGTACTTC. It is translated as CTSSPVTGTETQYF.

This rearrangement joins TRBV19 to TRBJ2-7; 7 bases are shared with TRBD2. The CDR3 is 15 residues long. Trimming cost V 3 bases and J 7 bases; bases outside gene matches: 12. Germline values: CDR1 LNHDA, CDR2 SQIVND (reference sequence). CDR3 region: CASSISGLIVQEQYF. The CDR3 DNA reads as TGTGCCAGTAGTATCTCGGGACTAATCGTTCAGGAGCAGTACTTC.

The CDR3 DNA sequence: TGTGCCAGCAGCGTCCTTGGACAGGCCCCCCACCGGGAGCTGTTTTTT. Its translation is CASSVLGQAPHRELFF. This chain uses TRBV9 with TRBJ2-2; 7 bases match TRBD1. The J segment lost 9 bases and the V segment lost 2 bases, leaving 13 bases of the junction unmatched. There are 16 residues in the CDR3. From germline, CDR1 is SGDLS and CDR2 YYNGEE.

This chain joins TRBV9 and TRBJ1-2; D remains ambiguous. This CDR3 region has 15 residues. Germline CDR1 and CDR2: SGDLS and YYNGEE. V was clipped by 0 bases and J by 1 base, with 10 bases between them. The CDR3 protein is CASSVGEGFNYGYTF. The CDR3, as DNA: TGTGCCAGCAGCGTAGGGGAGGGCTTTAACTATGGCTACACCTTC.

DNA for the CDR3: TGTGCCATCAACGGACAGGGGCTAGCTGGCTACACCTTC. It translates to CAINGQGLAGYTF. This rearrangement joins TRBV10-3 to TRBJ1-2, with 9 bases that match TRBD1. The CDR3 runs 13 residues. Losses at the gene ends were 7 bases for V and 7 bases for J; bases not matched to a gene: 7. Per the germline V gene, CDR1 is ENHRY and CDR2 is SYGVKD.

This chain joins TRBV12-3 or TRBV12-4 and TRBJ1-6, with 9 bases matching TRBD1. V lost 6 bases and J lost 13; bases outside the gene matches: 4. This CDR3 spans 12 amino acids. In DNA, the CDR3 is TGTGCCAGCAGCGTCACAGGGGGCCCCCTCCACTTT. It translates to CASSVTGGPLHF.

The chain recombines TRBV10-1 with TRBJ1-1; weak D call: TRBD1 (5 bases). Germline CDR1 reads WNHNN; CDR2 reads SYGVQD (reference sequence). Trimming took off 0 bases at V and 1 base at J, with 18 bases between the two ends. This CDR3 spans 18 amino acids. Here the CDR3 DNA reads TGCGCCAGCAGTGAGTCATCCAGGGAGGGTAGAGAGAACACTGAAGCTTTCTTT. Amino acid sequence: CASSESSREGRENTEAFF.

This chain joins TRBV7-9 and TRBJ2-4; 7 bases map to TRBD1. The trim removed 5 bases at V and 7 bases at J, leaving 8 bases unmatched. In germline, CDR1 is SEHNR, CDR2 FQNEAQ (reference sequence). The CDR3 has 14 residues. The CDR3 nucleotides are TGTGCCAGCAGCCCCCGGCAGGGGGAGAACATTCAGTACTTC. Its translation is CASSPRQGENIQYF.

The chain has TRBV4-1 and TRBJ2-7; 9 bases align to TRBD1. Unmatched junction bases numbered 4, after V lost 1 base and J lost 3 bases. Germline V CDR1 and CDR2: MGHRA, YSYEKL. This CDR3 is 15 amino acids long. The CDR3 DNA reads as TGCGCCAGCAGCCAAGTCGTGGGACAGGGCTACGAGCAGTACTTC. It codes for CASSQVVGQGYEQYF.

The chain recombines TRBV4-2 with TRBJ2-5; the D gene is possibly TRBD1 (6 bases). CDR3 size: 14 residues. V was pared by 4 bases and J by 1 base, with 10 bases between. Germline CDR1 LGHNA, CDR2 YNFKEQ. CDR3 residues: CASSLKDSQETQYF. The CDR3 DNA sequence: TGTGCCAGCAGCCTTAAGGACAGCCAAGAGACCCAGTACTTC.

The rearrangement links TRBV10-1 to TRBJ2-3; tentatively, D is TRBD2 (5 bases). The germline gives CDR1 WNHNN, CDR2 SYGVQD (reference sequence). This CDR3 spans 12 amino acids. The germline V and J ends were trimmed by 6 bases and 5 bases, with 9 bases remaining between them. CDR3 amino acids: CASSARGDTQYF. CDR3 DNA: TGCGCCAGCAGCGCACGGGGAGATACGCAGTATTTT.

CDR3 loop: CASSSLAGGPYWEQFF. CDR3 bases: TGTGCCAGCAGCTCCCTAGCGGGAGGGCCCTATTGGGAGCAGTTCTTC. The V call is TRBV7-2, the J call TRBJ2-1, with 12 bases matching TRBD2. This CDR3 has 16 amino acids. The V segment lost 4 bases and the J segment 10 bases; nucleotides outside the gene matches: 11. Germline assignment: CDR1 SGHTA and CDR2 FQGNSA.

This clone was picked up one time. V and J are TRBV19 and TRBJ2-5, with D possibly matching TRBD2 (7 bases). The CDR3 contains 14 residues. Germline V gives CDR1 LNHDA, CDR2 SQIVND (reference sequence). V was pared by 5 bases and J by 5 bases, with 15 bases between. The CDR3, as DNA: TGTGCCAGTAGTGAAATGGGGGGGCGCGAGACCCAGTACTTC. It translates to CASSEMGGRETQYF.

V gene TRBV6-6 combines with J gene TRBJ1-5, with TRBD1 matching 10 bases. V was pared by 7 bases and J by 6 bases, with 9 bases of the junction left unmatched. The CDR3 runs to 15 residues. Germline CDR1 is MNHNY and CDR2 is SVGAGI (reference sequence). CDR3 sequence reads: CASTTGQGTFQPQHF. CDR3 DNA: TGTGCCAGCACCACGGGACAGGGGACCTTTCAGCCCCAGCATTTT.

The chain couples TRBV28 to TRBJ2-5; tentative D call: TRBD1 (5 bases). CDR3 size: 15 residues. The germline V gene has CDR1 MDHEN and CDR2 SYDVKM. Trimming removed 4 bases at V and 2 bases at J, with 14 bases between. CDR3 amino acids: CASSSPSTDQETQYF. The CDR3 bases are TGTGCCAGCAGTTCCCCTTCGACAGATCAAGAGACCCAGTACTTC.

This chain uses TRBV7-2 with TRBJ2-1; 9 positions match TRBD2. This CDR3 is built from 16 residues. The V segment lost 1 base and the J segment 3 bases; nucleotides outside the gene matches: 4. Germline V CDR1 and CDR2: SGHTA, FQGNSA. The CDR3 is CASSLVGREGYNEQFF. The CDR3, as DNA: TGTGCCAGCAGCTTAGTGGGGCGGGAGGGCTACAATGAGCAGTTCTTC. The whole variable domain, filled in from reference TRBV7-2 and TRBJ2-1, reads GAGVSQSPSNKVTEKGKDVELRCDPISGHTALYWYRQSLGQGLEFLIYFQGNSAPDKSGLPSDRFSAERTGGSVSTLTIQRTQQEDSAVYLCASSLVGREGYNEQFFGPGTRLTVL.

The chain uses TRBV9 and TRBJ2-2, with 7 bases that match TRBD2. The V gene end was trimmed by 0 bases and the J gene end by 5 bases; junction bases not matched to a gene: 7. CDR3 length: 16 amino acids. Per the germline V gene, CDR1 is SGDLS and CDR2 is YYNGEE. The CDR3 sequence: CASSVDPAGTTGELFF. The CDR3 coding sequence is TGTGCCAGCAGCGTAGACCCAGCGGGGACTACCGGGGAGCTGTTTTTT.

Many counts were recorded for this clone. The rearrangement links TRBV2 to TRBJ1-6; D is uncertain. CDR3 length: 12 amino acids. Germline V gene sequence: CDR1 SNHLY, CDR2 FYNNEI. Trimming took 7 bases from V and 5 from J, leaving 6 bases between them. CDR3 nucleotides: TGTGCCAGCACCAGAAATAATTCACCCCTCCACTTT. Protein sequence: CASTRNNSPLHF. Variable domain in full (rest from reference TRBV2 and TRBJ1-6): EPEVTQTPSHQVTQMGQEVILRCVPISNHLYFYWYRQILGQKVEFLVSFYNNEISEKSEIFDDQFSVERPDGSNFTLKIRSTKLEDSAMYFCASTRNNSPLHFGNGTRLTVT.

The rearrangement links TRBV28 to TRBJ2-7; no clear D. Germline V gene sequence: CDR1 MDHEN, CDR2 SYDVKM. V was clipped by 4 bases and J by 0 bases, with 13 bases between them. The CDR3 has 15 residues. This CDR3 reads CASSSTVPFSYEQYF. CDR3 sequence (DNA): TGTGCCAGCAGTTCTACAGTCCCCTTCTCCTACGAGCAGTACTTC.